The next 3 T cell receptor beta chains were all read from a single sample in a study of OX40 agonist ivuxolimab in advanced cancers. Sequencing used immunoSEQ multiplex PCR; TCRdb keeps in-frame clones, though not all of them. The data show tens of thousands of clones, around nine tenths seen once. Sequencing was performed on CD4+ or CD8+ T cells sorted from blood, taken in a trial of the OX40 agonist ivuxolimab. The receptors shown here come from an adult with an advanced solid tumor such as melanoma, head and neck, liver or kidney cancer.

The chain is built from TRBV6-5 and TRBJ1-1, with unresolved D. CDR1 and CDR2 (germline): MNHEY, SVGAGI. Trimming removed 6 bases from V and 3 bases from J, with 11 bases in between. The CDR3 extends over 13 amino acids. The CDR3: CASRLRDYTEAFF. The CDR3 DNA sequence: TGTGCCAGCAGACTCCGGGATTACACTGAAGCTTTCTTT.

The chain recombines TRBV4-1 with TRBJ2-1; the D is unclear. V lost 0 bases and J 14 bases, leaving 14 bases between the germline ends. Per germline, CDR1 MGHRA and CDR2 YSYEKL. The CDR3 sequence is 13 residues long. The CDR3 DNA sequence: TGCGCCAGCAGCCAAGAAAGGGTTGGGGTTGAGTTCTTC. Translation: CASSQERVGVEFF.

V usage is TRBV4-2 and J usage is TRBJ1-6; D gene uncertain. The V end lost 0 bases, the J end lost 10 bases, and 22 bases lay between the germline ends. Germline-derived CDR1 and CDR2 are LGHNA and YNFKEQ. The CDR3 is 18 residues long. Here the CDR3 DNA reads TGTGCCAGCAGCCAAGAGCGGGTTACATCGGGAAGACTATCACCCCTCCACTTT. The encoded protein is CASSQERVTSGRLSPLHF.